This TCR beta chain is drawn from a study of blood T cell repertoires in COVID-19. Study-level background: Acute-phase and convalescent COVID-19 samples originated in the United States, Italy and Spain. T cells, B-cell-depleted T cells, or PBMCs provided the cDNA or gDNA that served as material.

In the authors' methods: Estimates of nucleated cell counts were drawn from the amplification of reference gene primers. Only in-frame clones appear in the TCRdb table, and some are missing; sequencing was by immunoSEQ multiplex PCR. The V and J calls and clone size come from that table; D and trimming were worked out from the DNA. The table shows 200,000 or so clones, with roughly 80% occurring only once. The CDR3 loop spans 15 amino acids. Germline V lookup: CDR1 SQVTM, CDR2 ANQGSEA. The source material was peripheral blood. This chain links TRBV29-1 with TRBJ2-3; possibly TRBD2 for D (6 bases). The TCR was taken from a man in his sixties with active or convalescent COVID-19. The CDR3 here is CTLSPGGIGADTQYF. As DNA, the CDR3 is TGCACCCTCTCCCCTGGCGGGATAGGGGCAGATACGCAGTATTTT.